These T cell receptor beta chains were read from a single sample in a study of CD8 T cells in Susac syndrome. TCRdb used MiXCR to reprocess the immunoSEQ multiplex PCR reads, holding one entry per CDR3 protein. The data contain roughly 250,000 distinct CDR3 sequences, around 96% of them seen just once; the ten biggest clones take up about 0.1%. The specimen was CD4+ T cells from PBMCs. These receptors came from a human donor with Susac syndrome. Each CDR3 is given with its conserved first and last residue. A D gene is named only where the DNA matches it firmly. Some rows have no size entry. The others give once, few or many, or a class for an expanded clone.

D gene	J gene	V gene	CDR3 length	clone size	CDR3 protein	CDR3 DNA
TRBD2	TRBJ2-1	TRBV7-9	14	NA	CASPPAGVRSEQFF	TGTGCCAGCCCCCCGGCGGGAGTGCGGAGTGAGCAGTTCTTC
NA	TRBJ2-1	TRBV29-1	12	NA	CSVEGGVNEQFF	TGCAGCGTTGAAGGGGGGGTAAATGAGCAGTTCTTC
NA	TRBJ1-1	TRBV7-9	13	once	CASSFPLETEAFF	TGTGCCAGCAGCTTTCCCCTGGAAACTGAAGCTTTCTTT
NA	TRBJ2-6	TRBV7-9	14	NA	CASSTGNEANVLTF	TGTGCCAGCAGCACGGGGAACGAAGCCAACGTCCTGACTTTC
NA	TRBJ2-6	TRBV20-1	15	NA	CSARSAFGGANVLTF	TGCAGTGCTAGATCCGCTTTTGGAGGGGCCAACGTCCTGACTTTC
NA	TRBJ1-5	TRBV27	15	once	CASSFTTESNQPQHF	TGTGCCAGCAGTTTTACGACGGAGAGCAATCAGCCCCAGCATTTT
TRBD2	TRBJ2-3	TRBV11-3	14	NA	CASRSGESTDTQYF	TGTGCCAGCCGTAGCGGGGAGAGCACAGATACGCAGTATTTT
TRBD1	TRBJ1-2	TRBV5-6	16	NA	CASSLVGQVLYYGYTF	TGTGCCAGCAGCTTGGTGGGACAGGTACTATATTATGGCTACACCTTC
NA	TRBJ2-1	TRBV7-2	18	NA	CASSLVEGGTPPNNEQFF	TGTGCCAGCAGCTTAGTTGAGGGCGGAACTCCCCCAAACAATGAGCAGTTCTTC
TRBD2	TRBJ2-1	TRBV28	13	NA	CASSPPGGNEQFF	TGTGCCAGCAGCCCTCCGGGGGGCAATGAGCAGTTCTTC
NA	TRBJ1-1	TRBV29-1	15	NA	CSVRQLDGRSTEAFF	TGCAGCGTTAGGCAATTGGACGGGAGGTCCACTGAAGCTTTCTTT
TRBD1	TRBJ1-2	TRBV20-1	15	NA	CSARGRGQGALGYTF	TGCAGTGCTAGAGGGCGGGGACAGGGGGCGCTTGGCTACACCTTC
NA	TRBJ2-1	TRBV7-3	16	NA	CASSQPGDLKGGEQFF	TGTGCCAGCAGCCAGCCAGGAGACCTAAAAGGGGGTGAGCAGTTCTTC
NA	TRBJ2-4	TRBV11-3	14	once	CASSLEGMKNIQYF	TGTGCCAGCAGCTTAGAGGGAATGAAAAACATTCAGTACTTC
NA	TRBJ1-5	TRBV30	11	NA	CAWSVSTMQHF	TGTGCCTGGAGTGTATCGACAATGCAGCATTTT
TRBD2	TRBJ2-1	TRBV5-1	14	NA	CASSPAGLVNEQFF	TGCGCCAGCAGCCCGGCGGGACTAGTCAATGAGCAGTTCTTC
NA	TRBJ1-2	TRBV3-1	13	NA	CASSQDQFRGYTF	TGTGCCAGCAGCCAAGATCAGTTCCGGGGCTACACCTTC
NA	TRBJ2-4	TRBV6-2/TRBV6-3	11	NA	CAVESKNIQYF	TGTGCCGTGGAATCCAAAAACATTCAGTACTTC
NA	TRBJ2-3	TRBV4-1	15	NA	CASSPFSQTTDTQYF	TGCGCCAGCAGCCCCTTTTCCCAGACCACAGATACGCAGTATTTT
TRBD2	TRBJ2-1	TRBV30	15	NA	CAWSPSGRPYNEQFF	TGTGCCTGGAGTCCTAGCGGGAGGCCCTACAATGAGCAGTTCTTC
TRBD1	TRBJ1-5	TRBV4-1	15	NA	CASSRSGQYNQPQHF	TGCGCCAGCAGCCGTTCGGGACAGTACAATCAGCCCCAGCATTTT
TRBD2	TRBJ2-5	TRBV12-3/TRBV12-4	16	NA	CASSSGTSGRVETQYF	TGTGCCAGCAGTTCCGGGACTAGCGGGAGGGTAGAGACCCAGTACTTC
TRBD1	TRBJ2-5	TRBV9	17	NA	CASSVDGQGLSQETQYF	TGTGCCAGCAGCGTAGATGGACAGGGACTCTCCCAGGAGACCCAGTACTTC
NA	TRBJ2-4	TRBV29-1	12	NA	CSVGQPKNIQYF	TGCAGCGTTGGGCAGCCGAAAAACATTCAGTACTTC
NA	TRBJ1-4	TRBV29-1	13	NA	CSVGQWADEKLFF	TGCAGCGTCGGACAGTGGGCTGACGAAAAACTGTTTTTT
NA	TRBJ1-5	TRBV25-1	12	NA	CASSAGNQPQHF	TGTGCCAGCAGTGCGGGAAATCAGCCCCAGCATTTT
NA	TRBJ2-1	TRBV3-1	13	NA	CASSQDVGDEQFF	TGTGCCAGCAGCCAAGACGTGGGGGATGAGCAGTTCTTC
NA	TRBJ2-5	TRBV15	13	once	CATSLWTQETQYF	TGTGCCACCAGCCTCTGGACCCAAGAGACCCAGTACTTC
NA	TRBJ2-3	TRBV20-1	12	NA	CSALYLGDTQYF	TGCAGTGCTCTCTACCTCGGAGATACGCAGTATTTT
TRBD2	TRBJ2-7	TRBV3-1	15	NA	CASSSLRDYSYEQYF	TGTGCCAGCAGCTCACTCCGGGACTACTCCTACGAGCAGTACTTC
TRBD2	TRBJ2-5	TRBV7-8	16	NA	CASSALLAGGGETQYF	TGTGCCAGCAGCGCATTACTAGCGGGAGGCGGAGAGACCCAGTACTTC
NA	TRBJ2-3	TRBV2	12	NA	CASTTDTDTQYF	TGTGCCAGCACGACAGACACAGATACGCAGTATTTT
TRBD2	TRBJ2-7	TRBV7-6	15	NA	CASSTRGGLSYEQYF	TGTGCCAGCAGCACCCGCGGGGGGCTCAGCTACGAGCAGTACTTC
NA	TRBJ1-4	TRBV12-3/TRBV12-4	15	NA	CASSLMGTANEKLFF	TGTGCCAGCAGTTTAATGGGGACTGCTAATGAAAAACTGTTTTTT
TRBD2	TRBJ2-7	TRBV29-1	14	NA	CSILGSGSGDEQYF	TGCAGCATCCTCGGCAGCGGGAGTGGGGACGAGCAGTACTTC